This T cell receptor beta chain originates from a study of cytomegalovirus exposure and HLA in healthy donors. Study-wide results and caveats: Reportedly, diagnosis of cytomegalovirus status by the classifier showed high specificity and sensitivity.

Points on this clone: Its target is not known.

The CDR3 covers 15 residues. CDR1 is KGHSH and CDR2 is LQKENI in the germline V gene. Trimming pared 5 bases from V and 1 base from J, leaving 14 bases between. Here immunoSEQ multiplex PCR was the method, and the copy in TCRdb shows in-frame clones only, minus some. The profile shows roughly 120,000 clones, 94% of them singletons. The origin of this receptor is a woman aged 18 to 35 in good health and CMV-seronegative. This rearrangement joins TRBV18 to TRBJ2-5, with D maybe TRBD2 (6 bases). Material: PBMCs. The CDR3 DNA reads as TGTGCCAGCTCATCGCTCGGAGGGTCCCAAGAGACCCAGTACTTC. Protein product: CASSSLGGSQETQYF.